The clone carrying this T cell receptor beta chain was detected many times. RNA transcripts were the template for amplifying TCR beta CDR3 regions. Initially, a first-round RT-PCR of the TCR CDR3 employed the HTBI primer set. TCRdb reprocessed the multiplex PCR reads with MiXCR, giving one entry per CDR3 protein. The sample has under 450,000 distinct CDR3 sequences; about 14% are singletons. These data belong to a study of T cells in Graves' hyperthyroidism and ophthalmopathy. This CDR3 region has 14 residues. V lost 3 bases and J lost 1, with 8 bases in between. Germline CDR1 and CDR2: SGHVS and FQNEAQ.

Sample: blood. V gene TRBV7-8 combines with J gene TRBJ2-3; no reliable D call. The TCR was taken from a man younger than 45 with Graves' hyperthyroidism that later progressed to Graves' ophthalmopathy. The CDR3 protein is CASSFSAGTDTQYF. The CDR3 nucleotides are TGTGCCAGCAGCTTTAGTGCCGGCACAGATACGCAGTATTTT. The full variable domain, rest sourced from reference TRBV7-8 and TRBJ2-3, is GAGVSQSPRYKVAKRGQDVALRCDPISGHVSLFWYQQALGQGPEFLTYFQNEAQLDKSGLPSDRFFAERPEGSVSTLKIQRTQQEDSAVYLCASSFSAGTDTQYFGPGTRLTVL.